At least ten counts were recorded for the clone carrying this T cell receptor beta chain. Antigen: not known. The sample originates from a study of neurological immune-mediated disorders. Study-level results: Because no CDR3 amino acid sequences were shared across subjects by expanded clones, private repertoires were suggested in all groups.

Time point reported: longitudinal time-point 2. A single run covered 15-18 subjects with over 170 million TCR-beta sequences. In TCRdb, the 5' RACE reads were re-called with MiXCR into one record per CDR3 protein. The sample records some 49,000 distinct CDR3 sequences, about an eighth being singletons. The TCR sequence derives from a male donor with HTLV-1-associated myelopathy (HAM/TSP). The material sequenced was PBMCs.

CDR3: CASSLGQPGNDEQYF. The CDR3 DNA follows: TGCGCCAGCAGCTTGGGGCAGCCTGGGAACGACGAGCAGTACTTC. The chain joins TRBV5-1 to TRBJ2-7; D is ambiguous. Germline loops: CDR1 SGHRS, CDR2 YFSETQ. V was pared by 0 bases and J by 5 bases, with 15 bases between. The CDR3 runs to 15 residues.